This entry features one T cell receptor (beta chain) sequence. Antigen: not known. The data are from a study of identical twins. Broader study findings: Analyses based on zero insertions could be partly confounded by invariant MAIT and iNKT cells.

The CDR3 covers 14 residues. Germline CDR1 reads DFQATT; CDR2 reads SNEGSKA (reference sequence). The ends lost 5 bases at V and 5 bases at J; junction bases unmatched: 8. Carrying unique molecular identifiers, the cDNA also gained a universal primer site through template switching. TCRdb ran MiXCR on the 5' RACE reads and lists one entry per CDR3 protein. Counted here are some 1,600,000 distinct CDR3 sequences, 32% occurring once; the ten biggest clones make up approximately 0.25%. Sequencing input: cord blood. The chain has TRBV20-1 and TRBJ2-5, with 10 bases identical to TRBD1. The TCR sequence derives from a newborn girl in good health. CDR3: CSASRQGAGETQYF. CDR3 DNA: TGCAGTGCTTCGAGACAGGGGGCGGGTGAGACCCAGTACTTC.